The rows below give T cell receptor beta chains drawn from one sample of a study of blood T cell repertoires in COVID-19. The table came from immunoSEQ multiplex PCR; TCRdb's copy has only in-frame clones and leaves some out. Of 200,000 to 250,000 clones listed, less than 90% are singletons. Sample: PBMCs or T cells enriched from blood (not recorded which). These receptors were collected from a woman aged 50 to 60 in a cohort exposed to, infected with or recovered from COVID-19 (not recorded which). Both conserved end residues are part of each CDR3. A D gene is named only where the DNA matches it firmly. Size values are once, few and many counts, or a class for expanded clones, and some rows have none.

CDR3aa: CASSLAFGAEQYF
CDR3nt: TGTGCCAGCAGCTTAGCGTTTGGAGCCGAGCAGTACTTC
v_gene: TRBV7-8
j_gene: TRBJ2-7
d_gene: NA
abundance: NA

CDR3aa: CASSSTWAGSTDTQYF
CDR3nt: TGTGCCAGCAGCTCAACGTGGGCAGGGAGCACAGATACGCAGTATTTT
v_gene: TRBV3-1/TRBV3-2
j_gene: TRBJ2-3
d_gene: NA
abundance: NA

CDR3aa: CASSLATGGGDTQYF
CDR3nt: TGTGCCAGCAGCTTGGCGACAGGGGGCGGGGATACGCAGTATTTT
v_gene: TRBV7-2
j_gene: TRBJ2-3
d_gene: TRBD1
abundance: NA

CDR3aa: CAISETSGPNEKLFF
CDR3nt: TGTGCCATCAGTGAGACGAGCGGCCCGAATGAAAAACTGTTTTTT
v_gene: TRBV10-3
j_gene: TRBJ1-4
d_gene: NA
abundance: NA

CDR3aa: CASSAAGQVYEQYF
CDR3nt: TGCGCCAGCAGCGCGGCCGGACAGGTTTACGAGCAGTACTTC
v_gene: TRBV5-1
j_gene: TRBJ2-7
d_gene: TRBD1
abundance: once

CDR3aa: CASSRGTSSSYEQYF
CDR3nt: TGCGCCAGCAGCAGGGGGACATCGAGCTCCTACGAGCAGTACTTC
v_gene: TRBV5-1
j_gene: TRBJ2-7
d_gene: NA
abundance: NA

CDR3aa: CASSFQKGARAEAFF
CDR3nt: TGTGCCAGCAGCTTTCAAAAGGGGGCGAGGGCTGAAGCTTTCTTT
v_gene: TRBV5-4
j_gene: TRBJ1-1
d_gene: TRBD1
abundance: NA

CDR3aa: CASRTNRGPGLYEQYF
CDR3nt: TGTGCCAGCAGGACGAACAGGGGCCCAGGGCTCTACGAGCAGTACTTC
v_gene: TRBV28
j_gene: TRBJ2-7
d_gene: TRBD1
abundance: NA

CDR3aa: CASRNVPGQGCHGYTF
CDR3nt: TGTGCCAGCAGGAACGTCCCGGGACAGGGATGCCATGGCTACACCTTC
v_gene: TRBV21-1
j_gene: TRBJ1-2
d_gene: NA
abundance: many

CDR3aa: CASSGNRGTEAFF
CDR3nt: TGTGCCAGCAGCGGGAACAGGGGCACTGAAGCTTTCTTT
v_gene: TRBV7-2
j_gene: TRBJ1-1
d_gene: TRBD1
abundance: NA

CDR3aa: CASSPRSTVSPLHF
CDR3nt: TGTGCCAGCAGCCCCCGATCGACAGTTTCACCCCTCCACTTT
v_gene: TRBV3-1/TRBV3-2
j_gene: TRBJ1-6
d_gene: NA
abundance: NA

CDR3aa: CASSLVKLSSTDTQYF
CDR3nt: TGTGCCAGCAGCTTAGTAAAATTATCTAGCACAGATACGCAGTATTTT
v_gene: TRBV7-9
j_gene: TRBJ2-3
d_gene: NA
abundance: NA

CDR3aa: CASSLRGRVYNSPLHF
CDR3nt: TGTGCCAGCAGCTTACGAGGCAGGGTGTATAATTCACCCCTCCACTTT
v_gene: TRBV7-3
j_gene: TRBJ1-6
d_gene: NA
abundance: NA

CDR3aa: CASSQWTGNTGELFF
CDR3nt: TGTGCCAGCAGCCAATGGACAGGGAACACCGGGGAGCTGTTTTTT
v_gene: TRBV14
j_gene: TRBJ2-2
d_gene: TRBD1
abundance: NA

CDR3aa: CASSESGNYGYTF
CDR3nt: TGTGCCAGCAGTGAATCCGGGAACTATGGCTACACCTTC
v_gene: TRBV2
j_gene: TRBJ1-2
d_gene: NA
abundance: NA

CDR3aa: CASSLGADQPQHF
CDR3nt: TGTGCCAGCAGCCTGGGGGCGGATCAGCCCCAGCATTTT
v_gene: TRBV16
j_gene: TRBJ1-5
d_gene: NA
abundance: NA

CDR3aa: CASRRLRNTGELFF
CDR3nt: TGTGCCAGCCGTCGCCTCAGGAACACCGGGGAGCTGTTTTTT
v_gene: TRBV7-3
j_gene: TRBJ2-2
d_gene: NA
abundance: NA

CDR3aa: CSVEDRGRADGYTF
CDR3nt: TGCAGCGTTGAAGATCGTGGCAGGGCGGATGGCTACACCTTC
v_gene: TRBV29-1
j_gene: TRBJ1-2
d_gene: NA
abundance: NA

CDR3aa: CASSVLAGGHTDTQYF
CDR3nt: TGTGCCAGCAGTGTACTAGCGGGGGGTCACACAGATACGCAGTATTTT
v_gene: TRBV6-1
j_gene: TRBJ2-3
d_gene: TRBD2
abundance: NA

CDR3aa: CAILSWHRENLKYNSPLHF
CDR3nt: TGCGCCATCCTTTCTTGGCACAGGGAAAACTTAAAATATAATTCACCCCTCCACTTT
v_gene: TRBV10-1
j_gene: TRBJ1-6
d_gene: NA
abundance: few

CDR3aa: CASSLPGSGANVLTF
CDR3nt: TGTGCCAGCAGCTTACCAGGGTCTGGGGCCAACGTCCTGACTTTC
v_gene: TRBV5-4
j_gene: TRBJ2-6
d_gene: NA
abundance: few

CDR3aa: CASSLHRVSSTEAFF
CDR3nt: TGTGCCAGCAGTTTGCACAGGGTGTCCAGCACTGAAGCTTTCTTT
v_gene: TRBV6-5
j_gene: TRBJ1-1
d_gene: NA
abundance: NA